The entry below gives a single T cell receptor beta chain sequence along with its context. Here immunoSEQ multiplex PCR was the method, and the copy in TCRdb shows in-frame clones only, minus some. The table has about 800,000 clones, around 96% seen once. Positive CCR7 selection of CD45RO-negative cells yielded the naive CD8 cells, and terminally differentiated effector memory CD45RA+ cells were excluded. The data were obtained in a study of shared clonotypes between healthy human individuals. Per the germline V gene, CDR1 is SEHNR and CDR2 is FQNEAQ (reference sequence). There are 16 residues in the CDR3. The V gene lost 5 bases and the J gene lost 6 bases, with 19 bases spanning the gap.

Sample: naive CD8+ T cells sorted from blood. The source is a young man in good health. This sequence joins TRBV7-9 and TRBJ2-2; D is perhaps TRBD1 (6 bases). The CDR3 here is CASSPRGRPDPGELFF. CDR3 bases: TGTGCCAGCAGCCCTAGGGGGAGACCCGATCCCGGGGAGCTGTTTTTT.